These 19 T cell receptor beta chains were sequenced from one sample in a study of control samples from healthy donors and cancer patients. Profiling relied on immunoSEQ multiplex PCR, and the TCRdb table lists in-frame clones only, not all of them. This table holds 61,000 or so clones, 90% found once. Input material: PBMCs. The receptors come from a man between 60 and 75 years old with colorectal cancer.

The genes are TRBV18 and TRBJ2-7; 10 nucleotides line up with TRBD1. This CDR3 spans 14 amino acids. The V gene's germline CDR1 is KGHSH and CDR2 LQKENI. With V trimmed by 4 bases and J by 6 bases, 6 bases remained unmatched. DNA for the CDR3: TGTGCCAGCTCACAGGGACAGGGGCCGGTCGAGCAGTACTTC. Its protein product is CASSQGQGPVEQYF.

V usage is TRBV5-4 and J usage is TRBJ1-2; D is possibly TRBD1 (5 bases). V was trimmed by 1 base and J by 3 bases, leaving 7 bases between them. The germline CDR1 and CDR2 sequences are SGHNT and YYREEE (reference sequence). The CDR3 has 13 residues. The CDR3 is CASSLPGDYGYTF. CDR3 DNA: TGTGCCAGCAGCTTGCCGGGGGACTATGGCTACACCTTC.

This clone was detected once. The chain employs TRBV25-1 and TRBJ2-7, with unresolved D. Trimming left V 2 bases short and J 7 bases short, with 9 bases between. Looked up from germline, CDR1 is MGHDK and CDR2 is SYGVNS. This CDR3 comprises 12 residues. CDR3 loop: CASSEGVGEQYF. The CDR3 DNA follows: TGTGCCAGCAGTGAAGGGGTAGGGGAGCAGTACTTC.

The gene calls are TRBV3-1 (or the pseudogene TRBV3-2) and TRBJ2-3; TRBD2 is a possible D gene (7 bases). The V end was cut by 1 base, the J end by 3 bases, with 14 bases between. The CDR3 covers 16 residues. Germline V lookup: CDR1 LGHDT, CDR2 YNNKEL (reference sequence). The CDR3 sequence: CASSQAGGRGTDTQYF. The CDR3 bases are TGTGCCAGCAGCCAAGCCGGGGGGCGGGGAACAGATACGCAGTATTTT.

This chain links TRBV5-1 with TRBJ1-4; D remains ambiguous. The germline V gene has CDR1 SGHRS and CDR2 YFSETQ. This CDR3 spans 16 amino acids. Trimming took 4 bases from V and 0 from J, leaving 13 bases between them. CDR3 region: CASSSTPDATNEKLFF. The DNA for the CDR3 is TGCGCCAGCAGCAGCACCCCAGATGCAACTAATGAAAAACTGTTTTTT. Variable domain in full (rest from reference TRBV5-1 and TRBJ1-4): KAGVTQTPRYLIKTRGQQVTLSCSPISGHRSVSWYQQTPGQGLQFLFEYFSETQRNKGNFPGRFSGRQFSNSRSEMNVSTLELGDSALYLCASSSTPDATNEKLFFGSGTQLSVL.

The J gene is TRBJ2-3, the V gene TRBV29-1; D not certain. With 2 bases removed from V and 3 bases from J, the gap between germline ends came to 6 bases. CDR3 size: 12 residues. In germline, CDR1 is SQVTM, CDR2 ANQGSEA. The CDR3 sequence is CSVELGTDTQYF. The CDR3 nucleotides are TGCAGCGTTGAACTGGGAACAGATACGCAGTATTTT.

The chain has TRBV6-5 and TRBJ1-2; D may be TRBD1 (6 bases). The V gene lost 7 bases and the J gene lost 2 bases, with 17 bases spanning the gap. The CDR3 runs 15 residues. Per germline, CDR1 MNHEY and CDR2 SVGAGI. The CDR3 spells CASIPRGGLNYGYTF. The CDR3 nucleotides are TGTGCCAGCATCCCCCGGGGGGGCTTAAACTATGGCTACACCTTC.

This clone occurred once. V gene TRBV4-2 combines with J gene TRBJ2-6; the D gene could be TRBD1 or TRBD2 (6 bases each). Germline lookup yields CDR1 LGHNA and CDR2 YNFKEQ. The CDR3 sequence is 19 residues long. Trimming took off 2 bases at V and 1 base at J, with 18 bases between the two ends. The CDR3 nucleotides read TGTGCCAGCAGCCAATTGGGGGCTAGCGCGACTTCTGGGGCCAACGTCCTGACTTTC. Translation gives CASSQLGASATSGANVLTF.

This chain uses TRBV30 with TRBJ1-2; D remains ambiguous. Germline-derived CDR1 and CDR2 are GTSNPN and SVGIG (reference sequence). V was shortened by 2 bases and J by 4 bases, with 5 bases between the two germline ends. The CDR3 consists of 11 residues. This chain's CDR3 is CAWSIAYGYTF. The CDR3 bases are TGTGCCTGGAGTATTGCCTATGGCTACACCTTC.

The V and J genes are TRBV7-2 and TRBJ2-7, with TRBD1 matching over 10 bases. CDR3 length: 15 residues. Germline V gives CDR1 SGHTA, CDR2 FQGNSA. V lost 7 bases and J lost 2; bases outside the gene matches: 8. The CDR3 spells CASTRGDRGPYEQYF. CDR3 in DNA: TGTGCCAGCACACGGGGGGACAGGGGACCCTACGAGCAGTACTTC.

The genes are TRBV7-2 and TRBJ2-1; 10 bases agree with TRBD2. Germline-derived CDR1 and CDR2 are SGHTA and FQGNSA. CDR3 length equals 16 residues. Unmatched junction bases numbered 10, after V lost 5 bases and J lost 6 bases. The chain's CDR3 is CASSPRVWTSGNEQFF. For the CDR3, the DNA is TGTGCCAGCAGCCCCAGAGTTTGGACTAGCGGCAATGAGCAGTTCTTC.

This clone was seen a single time. The chain has TRBV5-1 and TRBJ1-1; 8 bases are shared with TRBD1. The J segment lost 3 bases and the V segment lost 4 bases, leaving 8 bases of the junction unmatched. The CDR3 length is 15 residues. The germline V gene has CDR1 SGHRS and CDR2 YFSETQ. CDR3: CASSHIDRGYTEAFF. The CDR3 region has the DNA TGCGCCAGCAGCCATATTGACAGGGGATACACTGAAGCTTTCTTT.

The gene calls are TRBV19 and TRBJ1-3, with D hard to call. The V gene's germline CDR1 is LNHDA and CDR2 SQIVND (reference sequence). The CDR3 totals 14 residues. Trimming cost V 4 bases and J 3 bases, with 10 bases left between them. The CDR3 sequence: CASSTGAGGNTIYF. CDR3 bases: TGTGCCAGTAGTACGGGAGCGGGTGGAAACACCATATATTTT.

V is TRBV19 and J is TRBJ1-3; D possibly corresponds to TRBD1 (6 bases). CDR1 LNHDA and CDR2 SQIVND come from the germline V gene (reference sequence). There are 14 residues in the CDR3. V lost 6 bases and J lost 1, with 10 bases in between. CDR3: CASRTGRSGNTIYF. CDR3 DNA: TGTGCCAGTAGAACAGGGCGGTCTGGAAACACCATATATTTT.

The CDR3 spells CASRYRGGHTEAFF. CDR3 DNA: TGTGCCAGCAGATACAGGGGAGGTCACACTGAAGCTTTCTTT. V usage is TRBV13 and J usage is TRBJ1-1, with TRBD1 matching 7 bases. Losses at the gene ends were 6 bases for V and 3 bases for J; bases not matched to a gene: 7. This CDR3 is 14 amino acids long. In germline, CDR1 is PRHDT, CDR2 FYEKMQ (reference sequence).

V gene TRBV28 combines with J gene TRBJ2-1; tentative D call: TRBD1 (5 bases). Germline CDR1 is MDHEN and CDR2 is SYDVKM. The ends were cut back, 4 bases at V and 10 bases at J, with 11 bases in the middle. This CDR3 contains 12 residues. In DNA, the CDR3 is TGTGCCAGCAGTTCCCGGACATCCGAGCAGTTCTTC. This gives the protein CASSSRTSEQFF.

V and J are TRBV6-5 and TRBJ2-5; D is unresolved. This CDR3 comprises 15 residues. Germline V lookup: CDR1 MNHEY, CDR2 SVGAGI. The ends were cut back, 0 bases at V and 2 bases at J, with 10 bases in the middle. In nucleotides, the CDR3 is TGTGCCAGCAGTTACTCGGGCGCAGGTCAAGAGACCCAGTACTTC. Its protein product is CASSYSGAGQETQYF.

The genes are TRBV21-1 and TRBJ1-3. TRBV21-1 counts as a pseudogene. The CDR3 runs to 12 residues. The CDR3 here is CASSKSGNTIYF. CDR3 sequence (DNA): TGTGCCAGCAGCAAATCTGGAAACACCATATATTTT.

The chain recombines TRBV5-4 with TRBJ2-1, with 9 bases that match TRBD2. Trimming took 6 bases from V and 2 from J; bases not matched to a gene: 6. The CDR3 spans 15 residues. Germline CDR1 is SGHNT and CDR2 is YYREEE (reference sequence). The CDR3 here is CASTRGGATYNEQFF. Here the CDR3 DNA reads TGTGCCAGCACCCGCGGGGGGGCCACCTACAATGAGCAGTTCTTC.